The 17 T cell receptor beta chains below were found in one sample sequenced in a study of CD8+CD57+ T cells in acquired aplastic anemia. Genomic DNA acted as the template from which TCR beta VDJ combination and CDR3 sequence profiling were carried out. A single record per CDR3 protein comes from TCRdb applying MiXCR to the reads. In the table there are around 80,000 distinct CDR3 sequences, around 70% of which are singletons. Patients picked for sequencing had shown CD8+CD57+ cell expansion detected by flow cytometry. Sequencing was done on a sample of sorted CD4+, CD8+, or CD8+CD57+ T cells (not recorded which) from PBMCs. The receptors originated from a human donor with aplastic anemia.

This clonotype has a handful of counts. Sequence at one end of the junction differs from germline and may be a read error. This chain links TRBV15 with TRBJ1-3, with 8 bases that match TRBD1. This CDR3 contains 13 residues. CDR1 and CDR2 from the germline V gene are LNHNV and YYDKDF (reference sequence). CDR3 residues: CATRGLAGNTIYF. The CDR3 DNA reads TGTGCGACCAGGGGGCTAGCTGGAAACACCATATATTTT.

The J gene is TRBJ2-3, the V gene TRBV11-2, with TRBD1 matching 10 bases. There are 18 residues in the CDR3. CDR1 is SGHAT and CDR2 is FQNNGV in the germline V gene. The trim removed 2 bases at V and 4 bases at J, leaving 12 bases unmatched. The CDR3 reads CASSLWGGGQGSSDTQYF. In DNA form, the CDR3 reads TGTGCCAGCAGCTTATGGGGAGGGGGACAGGGGAGTTCAGATACGCAGTATTTT.

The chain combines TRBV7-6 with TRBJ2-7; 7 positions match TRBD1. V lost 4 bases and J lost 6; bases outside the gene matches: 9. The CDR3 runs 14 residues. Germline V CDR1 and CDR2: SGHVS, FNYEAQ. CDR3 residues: CASSWGRGQSEQYF. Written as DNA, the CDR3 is TGTGCCAGCAGCTGGGGTAGGGGGCAAAGCGAGCAGTACTTC.

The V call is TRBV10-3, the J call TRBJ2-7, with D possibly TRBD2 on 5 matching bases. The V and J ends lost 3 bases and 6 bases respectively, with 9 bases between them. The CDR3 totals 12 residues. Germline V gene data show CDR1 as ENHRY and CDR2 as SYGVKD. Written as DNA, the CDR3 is TGTGCCATCAGTGACACTAGACCCGAGCAGTACTTC. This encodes CAISDTRPEQYF.

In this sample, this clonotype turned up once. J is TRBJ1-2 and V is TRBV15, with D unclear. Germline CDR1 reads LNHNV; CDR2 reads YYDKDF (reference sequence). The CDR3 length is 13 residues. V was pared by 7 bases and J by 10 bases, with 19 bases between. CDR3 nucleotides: TGTGCCACCACTCGCCGGGTCGAAGAGGACTACACCTTC. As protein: CATTRRVEEDYTF.

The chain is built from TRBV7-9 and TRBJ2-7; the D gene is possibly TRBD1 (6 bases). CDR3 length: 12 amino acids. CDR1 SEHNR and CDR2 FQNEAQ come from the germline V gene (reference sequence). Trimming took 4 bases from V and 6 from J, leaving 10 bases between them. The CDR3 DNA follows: TGTGCCAGCAGCTCACAGGGCGCCGAGCAGTACTTC. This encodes CASSSQGAEQYF.

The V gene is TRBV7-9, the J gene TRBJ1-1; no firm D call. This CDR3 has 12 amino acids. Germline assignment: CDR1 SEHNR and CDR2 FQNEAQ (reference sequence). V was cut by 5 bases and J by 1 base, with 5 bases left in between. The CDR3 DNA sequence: TGTGCCAGCAGCCCATCGAACACTGAAGCTTTCTTT. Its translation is CASSPSNTEAFF.

The CDR3 DNA follows: TGTGCCACCTTAGGGGATAATGAAAAACTGTTTTTT. This sequence encodes CATLGDNEKLFF. V usage is TRBV2 and J usage is TRBJ1-4; possibly TRBD1 for D (5 bases). V lost 10 bases and J lost 4, with 10 bases in between. The length of the CDR3 is 12 residues. Germline V gene data show CDR1 as SNHLY and CDR2 as FYNNEI.

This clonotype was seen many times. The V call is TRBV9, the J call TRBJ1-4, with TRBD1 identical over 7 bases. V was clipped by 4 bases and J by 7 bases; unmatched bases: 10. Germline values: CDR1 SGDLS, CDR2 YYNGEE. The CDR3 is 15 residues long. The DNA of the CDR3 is TGTGCCAGCAGCACCTCTCCGACAGGGCGTGAAAAACTGTTTTTT. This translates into CASSTSPTGREKLFF.

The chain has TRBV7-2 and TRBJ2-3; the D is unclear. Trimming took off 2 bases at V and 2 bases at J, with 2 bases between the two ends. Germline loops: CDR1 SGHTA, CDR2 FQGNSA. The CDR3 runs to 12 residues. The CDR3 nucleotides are TGTGCCAGCAGCTTACCCACAGATACGCAGTATTTT. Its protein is CASSLPTDTQYF.

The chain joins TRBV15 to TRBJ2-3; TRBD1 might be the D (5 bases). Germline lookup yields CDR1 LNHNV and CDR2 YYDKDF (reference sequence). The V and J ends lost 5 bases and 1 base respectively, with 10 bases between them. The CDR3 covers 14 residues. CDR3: CATSPRVGTDTQYF. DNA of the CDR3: TGTGCCACCAGCCCCAGGGTTGGCACAGATACGCAGTATTTT.

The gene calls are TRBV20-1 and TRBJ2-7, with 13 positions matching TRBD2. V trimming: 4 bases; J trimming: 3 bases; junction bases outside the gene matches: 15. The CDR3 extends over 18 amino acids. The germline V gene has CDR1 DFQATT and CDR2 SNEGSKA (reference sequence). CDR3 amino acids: CSAIELDTRLAGGYEQYF. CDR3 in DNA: TGCAGTGCTATTGAGCTGGACACCCGACTAGCGGGGGGCTACGAGCAGTACTTC.

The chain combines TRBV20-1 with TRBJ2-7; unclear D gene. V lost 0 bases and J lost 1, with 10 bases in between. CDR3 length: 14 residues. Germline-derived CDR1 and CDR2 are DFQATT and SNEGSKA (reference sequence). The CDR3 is CSARDRRTSYEQYF. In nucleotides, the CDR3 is TGCAGTGCTAGAGATAGGCGAACTTCCTACGAGCAGTACTTC.

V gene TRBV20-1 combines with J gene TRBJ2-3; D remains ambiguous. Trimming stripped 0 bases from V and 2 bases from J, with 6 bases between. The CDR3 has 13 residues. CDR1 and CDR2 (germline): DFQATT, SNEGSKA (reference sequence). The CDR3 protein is CSARDSHTDTQYF. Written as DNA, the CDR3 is TGCAGTGCTAGAGATAGTCACACAGATACGCAGTATTTT.

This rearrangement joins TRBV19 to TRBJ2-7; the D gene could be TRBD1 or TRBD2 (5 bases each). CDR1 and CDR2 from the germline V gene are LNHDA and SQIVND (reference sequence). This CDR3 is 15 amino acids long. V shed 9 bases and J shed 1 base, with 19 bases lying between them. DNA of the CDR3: TGTGCCAGCAGCTTGTCGGGGACGGATTCCTACGAGCAGTACTTC. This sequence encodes CASSLSGTDSYEQYF.

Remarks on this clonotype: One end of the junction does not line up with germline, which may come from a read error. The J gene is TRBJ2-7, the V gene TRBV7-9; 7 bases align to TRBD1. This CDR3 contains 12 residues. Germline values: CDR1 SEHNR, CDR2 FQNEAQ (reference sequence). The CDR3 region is CASSQDRDEQYF. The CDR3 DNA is TGCGCCAGCAGCCAAGACAGGGACGAGCAGTACTTC.

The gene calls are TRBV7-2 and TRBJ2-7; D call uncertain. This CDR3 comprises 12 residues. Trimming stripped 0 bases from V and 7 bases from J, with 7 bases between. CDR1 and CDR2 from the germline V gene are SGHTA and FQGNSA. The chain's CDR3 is CASSLARLEQYF. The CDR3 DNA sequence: TGTGCCAGCAGCTTAGCAAGGCTGGAGCAGTACTTC.